These 4 T cell receptor beta chains originate from one sample sequenced in a study of vaccination and CD4 T cells after COVID-19. Regarding treatment: roughly 10-day PBMC culture with coronavirus spike peptide pools or control peptides (ViraFEST assay). At the Johns Hopkins FTIC core, DNA taken from cultured CD4+ T cells was sequenced by way of the Oncomine TCR Beta short-read assay. TCRdb re-analysed the PCR reads in MiXCR, keeping a single row per CDR3 protein. The sample holds around 10,000 distinct CDR3 sequences, roughly half seen once. These receptors have no known antigen. Sequenced sample: CD4+ T cells from blood, cultured in vitro. The source of these receptors is a human donor who had recovered from COVID-19.

This CDR3 is CSAYTGVAGYTF. CDR3 bases: TGCAGTGCTTATACAGGTGTGGCTGGCTACACCTTC. The J gene is TRBJ1-2, the V gene TRBV20-1; the D gene is possibly TRBD1 (5 bases). Germline V gene sequence: CDR1 DFQATT, CDR2 SNEGSKA (reference sequence). This CDR3 spans 12 amino acids. With 5 bases removed from V and 7 bases from J, the gap between germline ends came to 14 bases.

In its sample, this clonotype was seen a few times. This sequence joins TRBV4-2 and TRBJ1-3; no definite D call. V lost 2 bases and J lost 3, with 11 bases in between. The CDR3 loop spans 15 amino acids. The V gene's germline CDR1 is LGHNA and CDR2 YNFKEQ. Here the CDR3 DNA reads TGTGCCAGCAGCCAACGACTCCCGATTGGAAACACCATATATTTT. Translation gives CASSQRLPIGNTIYF.

This clonotype has more than one count but fewer than ten. The rearrangement joins TRBV20-1 to TRBJ1-1, with D perhaps TRBD1 (5 bases). Germline V lookup: CDR1 DFQATT, CDR2 SNEGSKA (reference sequence). Trimming pared 0 bases from V and 1 base from J, leaving 6 bases between. This CDR3 is built from 13 residues. Here the CDR3 DNA reads TGCAGTGCTAGAGAGCAGGGGAACACTGAAGCTTTCTTT. Translated, it gives CSAREQGNTEAFF.

The chain is built from TRBV7-9 and TRBJ2-5; 8 nucleotides match TRBD2. The V segment lost 6 bases and the J segment 5 bases; nucleotides outside the gene matches: 17. Germline CDR1 SEHNR, CDR2 FQNEAQ (reference sequence). The CDR3 runs to 17 residues. CDR3 coding DNA: TGTGCCAGCAGTCCCAGCCCCGGGGGGGGGCAGGGGGAGACCCAGTACTTC. Its protein is CASSPSPGGGQGETQYF.